This T cell receptor (beta chain) was obtained from a study of T-cell memory formation after mild COVID-19. This clonotype was counted between two and nine times. TCRdb reprocessed the 5' RACE reads with MiXCR, giving one entry per CDR3 protein. The table lists approximately 150,000 distinct CDR3 sequences, approximately 15% of them singletons. Germline V CDR1 and CDR2: SGHDT, YYEEEE. The CDR3 loop spans 13 amino acids. Trimming stripped 4 bases from V and 7 bases from J, with 12 bases between. The V and J genes are TRBV5-6 and TRBJ2-1; D unclear. The sequencing sample was made of PBMCs or a T cell subset sorted from them (not recorded which). This receptor was obtained from an adult woman who had mild COVID-19 (a few samples of this study predate the infection). Cell type and time point are not known. The CDR3 sequence is CASSINLANEQFF. CDR3 DNA sequence: TGTGCCAGCAGCATAAACCTGGCGAATGAGCAGTTCTTC.